These 10 T cell receptor beta chains originate from one sample sequenced in a study of blood T cell repertoires in COVID-19. Only in-frame clones appear in the TCRdb table, and some are missing; sequencing was by immunoSEQ multiplex PCR. This table has a few hundred thousand clones, 85% appearing once. Specimen: PBMCs or T cells enriched from blood (not recorded which). The source of these receptors is a woman between 45 and 65 years old who had recovered from COVID-19.

The chain is built from TRBV4-1 and TRBJ2-2; D unclear. Germline V gene sequence: CDR1 MGHRA, CDR2 YSYEKL. This CDR3 is 17 amino acids long. Trimming removed 4 bases at V and 0 bases at J, with 15 bases between. This CDR3 reads CASSRFSADPNTGELFF. The CDR3 coding sequence is TGCGCCAGCAGCCGATTTTCGGCGGATCCGAACACCGGGGAGCTGTTTTTT.

This chain joins TRBV15 and TRBJ2-1; TRBD2 is a possible D gene (6 bases). Trimming took 8 bases from V and 5 from J, leaving 22 bases between them. Germline CDR1 is LNHNV and CDR2 is YYDKDF (reference sequence). The CDR3 consists of 16 residues. CDR3 residues: CATGLHSGGSNNEQFF. In DNA form, the CDR3 reads TGTGCCACCGGCCTCCATAGTGGGGGGAGCAACAATGAGCAGTTCTTC.

In its sample, this clone was seen once. The V and J genes are TRBV7-9 and TRBJ2-7; TRBD1 agrees at 9 bases. Germline loops: CDR1 SEHNR, CDR2 FQNEAQ (reference sequence). This CDR3 is built from 12 residues. V dropped 6 bases and J dropped 6; count of bases not matched to a gene: 3. The chain's CDR3 is CASRSDRGEQYF. The CDR3 nucleotides read TGTGCCAGCAGATCGGACAGGGGCGAGCAGTACTTC.

This clone was found once. J is TRBJ1-1 and V is TRBV7-8; D gene uncertain. This CDR3 is 16 amino acids long. Between the trimmed V and J ends, which lost 5 bases and 0 bases, there was a span of 16 bases. Germline CDR1 and CDR2: SGHVS and FQNEAQ. CDR3 bases: TGTGCCAGCAGCCCTCGGCTGGGCGGGATGAACACTGAAGCTTTCTTT. This sequence encodes CASSPRLGGMNTEAFF.

The chain uses TRBV7-8 and TRBJ2-5; maybe TRBD1 (5 bases). The CDR3 is 14 residues long. CDR1 SGHVS and CDR2 FQNEAQ come from the germline V gene. The V end was cut by 4 bases, the J end by 2 bases, with 11 bases between. The CDR3 region has the DNA TGTGCCAGCAGCTGGGGCGGACCGCAAGAGACCCAGTACTTC. As protein: CASSWGGPQETQYF. The full variable domain, with the rest looked up from reference TRBV7-8 and TRBJ2-5, is GAGVSQSPRYKVAKRGQDVALRCDPISGHVSLFWYQQALGQGPEFLTYFQNEAQLDKSGLPSDRFFAERPEGSVSTLKIQRTQQEDSAVYLCASSWGGPQETQYFGPGTRLLVL.

The J gene is TRBJ2-7, the V gene TRBV4-3, with D maybe TRBD2 (5 bases). Germline values: CDR1 LGHNA, CDR2 YSLEER. The V end was cut by 0 bases, the J end by 3 bases, with 15 bases between. The CDR3 contains 16 residues. CDR3 sequence: CASSQDKRGGRYEQYF. The CDR3 nucleotides read TGCGCCAGCAGCCAAGACAAACGGGGTGGACGCTACGAGCAGTACTTC.

The CDR3 sequence: CASSAGTSGSHEQFF. The CDR3 nucleotides are TGTGCCAGTAGTGCCGGGACTAGCGGGAGCCATGAGCAGTTCTTC. This chain joins TRBV19 and TRBJ2-1; 14 nucleotides align to TRBD2. This CDR3 comprises 15 residues. Germline loops: CDR1 LNHDA, CDR2 SQIVND (reference sequence). With 5 bases clipped from V and 8 bases from J, the junction kept 5 bases outside the gene matches.

This clone appeared a few times. The rearrangement joins TRBV5-1 to TRBJ1-3; TRBD1 might be the D (5 bases). Germline values: CDR1 SGHRS, CDR2 YFSETQ. This CDR3 region has 15 residues. Deletions cut 4 bases from V and 0 bases from J, with 11 bases between. As DNA, the CDR3 is TGCGCCAGCAGCCCCCAGGGAACCTCTGGAAACACCATATATTTT. This sequence encodes CASSPQGTSGNTIYF.

CDR3 DNA sequence: TGTGCCAGCAGCTCACGGACAGGGGTGAACACTGAAGCTTTCTTT. Its translation: CASSSRTGVNTEAFF. The V and J genes are TRBV5-5 and TRBJ1-1; 9 bases are a match to TRBD1. V dropped 3 bases and J dropped 0; count of bases not matched to a gene: 3. Germline lookup yields CDR1 SGHKS and CDR2 YYEKEE (reference sequence). This CDR3 has 15 amino acids.

The V and J genes are TRBV28 and TRBJ2-1, with 7 positions matching TRBD1. The trim removed 5 bases at V and 7 bases at J, leaving 8 bases unmatched. CDR1 and CDR2 (germline): MDHEN, SYDVKM. This CDR3 is 14 amino acids long. The CDR3 spells CASSINRGRNEQFF. The CDR3 coding sequence is TGTGCCAGCAGTATAAACAGGGGCCGGAATGAGCAGTTCTTC.